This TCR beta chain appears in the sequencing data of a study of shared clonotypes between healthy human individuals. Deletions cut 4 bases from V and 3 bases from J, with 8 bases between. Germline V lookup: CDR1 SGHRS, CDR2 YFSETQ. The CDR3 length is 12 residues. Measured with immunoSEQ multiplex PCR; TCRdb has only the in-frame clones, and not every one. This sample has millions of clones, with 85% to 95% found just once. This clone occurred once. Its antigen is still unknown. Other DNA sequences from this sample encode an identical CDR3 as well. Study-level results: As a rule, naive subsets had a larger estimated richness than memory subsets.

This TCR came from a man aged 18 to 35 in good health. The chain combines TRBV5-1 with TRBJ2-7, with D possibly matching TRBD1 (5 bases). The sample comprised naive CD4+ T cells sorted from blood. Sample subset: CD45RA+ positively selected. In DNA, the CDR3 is TGCGCCAGCAGCCCAGACAGCTACGAGCAGTACTTC. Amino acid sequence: CASSPDSYEQYF. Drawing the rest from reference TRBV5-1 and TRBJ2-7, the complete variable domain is KAGVTQTPRYLIKTRGQQVTLSCSPISGHRSVSWYQQTPGQGLQFLFEYFSETQRNKGNFPGRFSGRQFSNSRSEMNVSTLELGDSALYLCASSPDSYEQYFGPGTRLTVT.